Detailed here is one T cell receptor (beta chain). Antigen specificity is unknown. The sample is drawn from a study of PD-L1 blockade in urothelial cancer. Study outcomes and limitations: Durable-benefit patients expanded tumor-associated blood clones more at 3 weeks. Lower than median blood TCR clonality before treatment predicted better survival.

TCRdb's table, derived via immunoSEQ multiplex PCR, lists solely in-frame clones and lacks some. Altogether 45,000 to 60,000 clones are present, around nine tenths being singletons, with the ten largest covering about 2.6%. The CDR3 is 15 residues long. The junction had 5 bases not matched to a gene; V was cut back by 4 bases and J by 3 bases. Germline lookup yields CDR1 SGHRS and CDR2 YFSETQ. Time point reported: peripheral blood 6 weeks after treatment start. Each patient presented with locally advanced or metastatic urothelial carcinoma. The source material was PBMCs, sampled around atezolizumab (anti-PD-L1) treatment. The TCR sequence derives from a man aged 60 to 75 with urothelial cancer. The V call is TRBV5-1, the J call TRBJ2-3; TRBD1 matches 10 bases. CDR3 coding DNA: TGCGCCAGCAGCAGCGGACAGGGGGTAACAGATACGCAGTATTTT. Protein: CASSSGQGVTDTQYF.